The 7 T cell receptor beta chains below were found in one sample sequenced in a study of T cell responses to AZD1222 COVID-19 vaccine (dated by TCRdb to 2020 to 2022). The time point label of this sample denotes: baseline before first vaccination. The library was generated by the immunoSEQ multiplex PCR assay. Drawn from immuneACCESS, this table holds only the in-frame rearrangements with V and J called that TCRdb kept. Clones are partly lost; checked studies trace under half to an unresolved V gene and leave the rest unexplained. Within this sample are some 110,000 clones, with less than 90% of them counted one time only. The top ten hold roughly 4.5% of the sample. The sample here was peripheral blood, taken on day 0 of AZD1222 vaccination. The receptor source for this set is an adult in good health.

This clone was recorded a few times. V and J are TRBV27 and TRBJ1-5; D is perhaps TRBD1 (5 bases). This CDR3 is built from 13 residues. The germline V gene has CDR1 MNHEY and CDR2 SMNVEV (reference sequence). V gave up 11 bases and J gave up 4 bases, with 15 bases separating them. The DNA for the CDR3 is TGTGCCGTTCGTCCGGACAAAAATCAGCCCCAGCATTTT. This codes for CAVRPDKNQPQHF.

This chain joins TRBV6-2 or TRBV6-3 and TRBJ2-1; no firm D call. The CDR3 is 11 residues long. Trimming cost V 5 bases and J 4 bases, with 3 bases left between them. Germline values: CDR1 MNHEY, CDR2 SVGEGT. The chain's CDR3 is CASSRYNEQFF. CDR3 in DNA: TGTGCCAGCAGTAGATACAATGAGCAGTTCTTC.

This chain links TRBV16 with TRBJ2-7, with D possibly matching TRBD2 (6 bases). The V gene lost 0 bases and the J gene lost 0 bases, with 9 bases spanning the gap. CDR3 length: 15 amino acids. CDR1 and CDR2 from the germline V gene are KGHSY and FQNENV. The CDR3 region is CASSQSGTVSYEQYF. The DNA of the CDR3 is TGTGCCAGCAGCCAATCCGGGACTGTCTCCTACGAGCAGTACTTC.

The chain employs TRBV9 and TRBJ1-1, with a possible D match to TRBD1 (5 bases). This CDR3 spans 15 amino acids. Trimming cost V 0 bases and J 4 bases, with 13 bases left between them. The V gene's germline CDR1 is SGDLS and CDR2 YYNGEE. The CDR3 reads CASSVGAREGTEAFF. The CDR3 DNA follows: TGTGCCAGCAGCGTAGGTGCCAGGGAGGGCACTGAAGCTTTCTTT.

In DNA, the CDR3 is TGTGCCAGCAGGACAACAGGGAGTTATGGCTACACCTTC. This encodes CASRTTGSYGYTF. The chain is built from TRBV6-6 and TRBJ1-2; the D gene is possibly TRBD1 (6 bases). CDR3 length: 13 residues. V was clipped by 6 bases and J by 5 bases, with 13 bases between them. The germline V gene has CDR1 MNHNY and CDR2 SVGAGI (reference sequence).

The chain links TRBV9 to TRBJ1-1, with 7 bases lining up with TRBD1. The V gene end was trimmed by 4 bases and the J gene end by 0 bases; junction bases not matched to a gene: 6. The CDR3 consists of 15 residues. CDR1 SGDLS and CDR2 YYNGEE come from the germline V gene. In DNA, the CDR3 is TGTGCCAGCAGCCCGGGGACAGAAATGAACACTGAAGCTTTCTTT. It specifies CASSPGTEMNTEAFF.

V is TRBV18 and J is TRBJ1-5, with D perhaps TRBD1 (6 bases). In germline, CDR1 is KGHSH, CDR2 LQKENI. Trimming shortened V by 1 base and J by 2 bases, and 9 bases separated the two germline ends. This CDR3 has 15 residues. CDR3 in DNA: TGTGCCAGCTCACCACTGGGGGCTGGCAATCAGCCCCAGCATTTT. This sequence encodes CASSPLGAGNQPQHF. Supplemented by reference TRBV18 and TRBJ1-5, the full variable domain reads NAGVMQNPRHLVRRRGQEARLRCSPMKGHSHVYWYRQLPEEGLKFMVYLQKENIIDESGMPKERFSAEFPKEGPSILRIQQVVRGDSAAYFCASSPLGAGNQPQHFGDGTRLSIL.